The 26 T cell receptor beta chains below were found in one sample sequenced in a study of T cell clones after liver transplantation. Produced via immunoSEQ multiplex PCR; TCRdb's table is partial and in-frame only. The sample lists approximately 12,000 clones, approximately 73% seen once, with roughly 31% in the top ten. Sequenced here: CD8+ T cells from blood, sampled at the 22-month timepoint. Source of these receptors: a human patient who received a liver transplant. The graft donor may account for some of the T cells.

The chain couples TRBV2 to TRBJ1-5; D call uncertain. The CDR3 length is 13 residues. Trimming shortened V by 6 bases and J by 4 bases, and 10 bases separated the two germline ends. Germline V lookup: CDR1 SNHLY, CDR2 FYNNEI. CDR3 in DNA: TGTGCCAGCAGGGTTTTAGGGAATCAGCCCCAGCATTTT. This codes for CASRVLGNQPQHF.

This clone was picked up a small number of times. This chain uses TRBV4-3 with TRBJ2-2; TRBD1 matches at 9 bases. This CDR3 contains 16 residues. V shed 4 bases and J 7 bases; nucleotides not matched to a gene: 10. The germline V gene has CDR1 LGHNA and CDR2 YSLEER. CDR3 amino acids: CASSPEYRGRGGELFF. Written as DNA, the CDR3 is TGCGCCAGCAGCCCCGAGTACAGGGGGCGGGGCGGGGAGCTGTTTTTT.

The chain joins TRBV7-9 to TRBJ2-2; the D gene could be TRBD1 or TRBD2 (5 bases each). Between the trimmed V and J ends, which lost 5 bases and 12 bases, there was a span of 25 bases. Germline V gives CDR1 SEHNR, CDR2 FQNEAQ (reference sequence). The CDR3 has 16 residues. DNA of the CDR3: TGTGCCAGCAGCCCCGAGGTGGGGGAACGATACCGGAAGCTGTTTTTT. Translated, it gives CASSPEVGERYRKLFF.

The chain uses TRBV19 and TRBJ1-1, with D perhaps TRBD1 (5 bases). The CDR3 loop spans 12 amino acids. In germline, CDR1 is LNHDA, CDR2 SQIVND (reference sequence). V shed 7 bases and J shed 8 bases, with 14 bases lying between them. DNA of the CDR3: TGTGCCAGTAACCCCGTGGGGGAAGAAGCTTTCTTT. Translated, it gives CASNPVGEEAFF.

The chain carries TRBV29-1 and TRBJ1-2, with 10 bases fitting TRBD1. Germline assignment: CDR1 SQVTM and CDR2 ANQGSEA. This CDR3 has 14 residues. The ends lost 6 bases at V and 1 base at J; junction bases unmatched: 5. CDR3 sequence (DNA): TGCAGCGTCGATCGGGACAGGGGTAACTATGGCTACACCTTC. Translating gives CSVDRDRGNYGYTF.

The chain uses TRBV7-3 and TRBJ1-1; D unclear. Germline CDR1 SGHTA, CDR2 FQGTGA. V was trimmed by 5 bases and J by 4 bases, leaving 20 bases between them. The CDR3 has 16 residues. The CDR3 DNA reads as TGTGCCAGCAGCGGCGGCGAATTGGTACAAACCACTGAAGCTTTCTTT. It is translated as CASSGGELVQTTEAFF.

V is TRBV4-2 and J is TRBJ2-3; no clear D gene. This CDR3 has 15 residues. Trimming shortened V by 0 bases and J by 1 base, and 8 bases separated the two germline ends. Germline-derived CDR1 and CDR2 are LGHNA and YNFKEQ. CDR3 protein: CASSQDAQGTDTQYF. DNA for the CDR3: TGTGCCAGCAGCCAAGATGCACAAGGCACAGATACGCAGTATTTT.

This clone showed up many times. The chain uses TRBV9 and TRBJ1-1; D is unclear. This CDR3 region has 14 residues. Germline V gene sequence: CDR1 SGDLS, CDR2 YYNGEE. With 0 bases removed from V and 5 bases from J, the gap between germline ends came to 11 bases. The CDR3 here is CASSVDGEYTEAFF. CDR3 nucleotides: TGTGCCAGCAGCGTAGACGGGGAGTATACTGAAGCTTTCTTT.

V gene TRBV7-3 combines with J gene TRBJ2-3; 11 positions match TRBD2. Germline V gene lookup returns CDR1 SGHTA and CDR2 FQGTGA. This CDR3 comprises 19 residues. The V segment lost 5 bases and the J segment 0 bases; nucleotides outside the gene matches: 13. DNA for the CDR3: TGTGCCAGCAGCGACCCCGGGACTAGCGGTGACCCCAGCACAGATACGCAGTATTTT. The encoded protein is CASSDPGTSGDPSTDTQYF.

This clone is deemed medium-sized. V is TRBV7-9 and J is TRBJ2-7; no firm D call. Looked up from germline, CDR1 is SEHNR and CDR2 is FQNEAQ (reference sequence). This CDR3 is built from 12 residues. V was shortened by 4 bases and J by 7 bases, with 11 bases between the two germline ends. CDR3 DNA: TGTGCCAGCAGCTCCGACTCCCCAGAGCAGTACTTC. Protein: CASSSDSPEQYF.

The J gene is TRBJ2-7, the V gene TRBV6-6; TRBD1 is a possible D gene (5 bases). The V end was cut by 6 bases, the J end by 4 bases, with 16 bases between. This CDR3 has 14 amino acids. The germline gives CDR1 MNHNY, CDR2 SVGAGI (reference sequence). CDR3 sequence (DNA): TGTGCCAGCAGCGGTGGTACAGGCAAGTACGAGCAGTACTTC. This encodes CASSGGTGKYEQYF.

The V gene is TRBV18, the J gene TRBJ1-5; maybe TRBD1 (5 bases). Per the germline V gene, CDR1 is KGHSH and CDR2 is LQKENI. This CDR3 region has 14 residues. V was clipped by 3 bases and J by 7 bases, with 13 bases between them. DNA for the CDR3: TGTGCCAGCTCACCGAAGGCAGGGAACCAGCCCCAGCATTTT. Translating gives CASSPKAGNQPQHF.

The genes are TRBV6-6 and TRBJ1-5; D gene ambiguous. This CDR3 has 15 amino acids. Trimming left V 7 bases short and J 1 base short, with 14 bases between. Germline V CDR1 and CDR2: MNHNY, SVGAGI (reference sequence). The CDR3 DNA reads TGTGCCAGCATGTCAGGAGTGGTGAGCAATCAGCCCCAGCATTTT. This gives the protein CASMSGVVSNQPQHF.

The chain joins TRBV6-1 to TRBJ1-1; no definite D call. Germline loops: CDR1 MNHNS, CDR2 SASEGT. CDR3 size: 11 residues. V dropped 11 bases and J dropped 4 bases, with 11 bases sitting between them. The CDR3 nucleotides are TGTGCCCACAGCAGCCCCACTGAAGCTTTCTTT. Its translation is CAHSSPTEAFF.

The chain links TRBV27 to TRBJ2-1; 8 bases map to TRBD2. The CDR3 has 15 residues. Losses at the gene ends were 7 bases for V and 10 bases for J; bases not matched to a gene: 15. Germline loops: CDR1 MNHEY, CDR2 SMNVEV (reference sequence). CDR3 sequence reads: CASTSLWREAGEQFF. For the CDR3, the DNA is TGTGCCAGCACCTCTTTGTGGCGGGAGGCTGGCGAGCAGTTCTTC.

CDR3 protein: CASSQDLRYEQYF. The CDR3 region has the DNA TGTGCCAGCAGCCAGGACCTAAGGTACGAGCAGTACTTC. This chain links TRBV14 with TRBJ2-7; D unclear. This CDR3 spans 13 amino acids. CDR1 and CDR2 (germline): SGHDN, FVKESK. V gave up 3 bases and J gave up 4 bases, with 10 bases separating them.

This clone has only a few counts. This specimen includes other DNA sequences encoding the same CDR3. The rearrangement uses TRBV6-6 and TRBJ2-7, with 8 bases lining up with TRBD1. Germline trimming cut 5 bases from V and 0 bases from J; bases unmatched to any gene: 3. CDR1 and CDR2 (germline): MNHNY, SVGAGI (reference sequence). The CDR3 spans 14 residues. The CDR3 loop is CASSPGQGSYEQYF. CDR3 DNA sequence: TGTGCCAGCAGTCCAGGACAGGGCTCCTACGAGCAGTACTTC.

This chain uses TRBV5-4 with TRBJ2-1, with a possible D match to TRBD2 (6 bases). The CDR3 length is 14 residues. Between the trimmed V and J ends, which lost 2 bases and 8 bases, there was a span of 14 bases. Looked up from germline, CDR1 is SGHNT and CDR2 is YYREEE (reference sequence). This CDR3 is CASSFRERTDEQFF. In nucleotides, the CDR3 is TGTGCCAGCAGCTTCCGGGAGAGGACCGATGAGCAGTTCTTC.

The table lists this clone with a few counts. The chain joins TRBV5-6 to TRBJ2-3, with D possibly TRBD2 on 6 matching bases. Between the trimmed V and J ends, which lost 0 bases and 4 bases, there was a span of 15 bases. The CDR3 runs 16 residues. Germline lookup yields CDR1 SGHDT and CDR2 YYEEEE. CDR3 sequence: CASSLGGEWSADTQYF. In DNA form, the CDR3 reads TGTGCCAGCAGCTTGGGCGGGGAGTGGAGCGCAGATACGCAGTATTTT.

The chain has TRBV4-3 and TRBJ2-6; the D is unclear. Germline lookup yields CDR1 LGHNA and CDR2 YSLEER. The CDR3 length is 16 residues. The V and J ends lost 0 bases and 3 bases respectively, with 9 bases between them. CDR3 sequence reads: CASSQDRRVGANVLTF. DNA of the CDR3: TGCGCCAGCAGCCAAGATCGCAGAGTTGGGGCCAACGTCCTGACTTTC.

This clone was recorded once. The CDR3 is CASSFRTGADTQYF. Here the CDR3 DNA reads TGTGCCAGCAGCTTCCGGACTGGGGCAGATACGCAGTATTTT. The V call is TRBV7-2, the J call TRBJ2-3; D possibly corresponds to TRBD2 (5 bases). This CDR3 is built from 14 residues. Germline loops: CDR1 SGHTA, CDR2 FQGNSA. V lost 3 bases and J lost 4, with 11 bases in between. Looking up the rest from reference TRBV7-2 and TRBJ2-3 gives the full variable domain: GAGVSQSPSNKVTEKGKDVELRCDPISGHTALYWYRQSLGQGLEFLIYFQGNSAPDKSGLPSDRFSAERTGGSVSTLTIQRTQQEDSAVYLCASSFRTGADTQYFGPGTRLTVL.

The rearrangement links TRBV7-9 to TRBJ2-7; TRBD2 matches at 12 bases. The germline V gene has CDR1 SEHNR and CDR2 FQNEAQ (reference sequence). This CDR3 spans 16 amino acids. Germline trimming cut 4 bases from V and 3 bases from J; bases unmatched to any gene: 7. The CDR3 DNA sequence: TGTGCCAGCAGCTCCGGACTAGCGGGAAGCATCTACGAGCAGTACTTC. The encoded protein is CASSSGLAGSIYEQYF.

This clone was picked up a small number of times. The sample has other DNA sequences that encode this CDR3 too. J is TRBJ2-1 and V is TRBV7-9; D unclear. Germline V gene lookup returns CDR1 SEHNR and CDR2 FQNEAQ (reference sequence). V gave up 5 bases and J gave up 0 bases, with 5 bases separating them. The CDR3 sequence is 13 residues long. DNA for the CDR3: TGTGCCAGCAGCAGAAGCTCCTACAATGAGCAGTTCTTC. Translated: CASSRSSYNEQFF. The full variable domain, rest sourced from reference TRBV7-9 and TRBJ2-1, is DTGVSQNPRHKITKRGQNVTFRCDPISEHNRLYWYRQTLGQGPEFLTYFQNEAQLEKSRLLSDRFSAERPKGSFSTLEIQRTEQGDSAMYLCASSRSSYNEQFFGPGTRLTVL.

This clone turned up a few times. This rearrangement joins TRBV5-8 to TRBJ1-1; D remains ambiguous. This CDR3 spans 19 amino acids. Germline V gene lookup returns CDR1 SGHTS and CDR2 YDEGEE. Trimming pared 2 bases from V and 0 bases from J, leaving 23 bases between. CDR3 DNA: TGTGCCAGCAGCTTTTGGTTGGTCCAAGATAACCTCCTGAACACTGAAGCTTTCTTT. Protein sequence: CASSFWLVQDNLLNTEAFF.

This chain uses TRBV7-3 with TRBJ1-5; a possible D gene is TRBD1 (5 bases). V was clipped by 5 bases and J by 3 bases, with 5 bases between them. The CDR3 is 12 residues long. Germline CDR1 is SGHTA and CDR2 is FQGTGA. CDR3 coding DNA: TGTGCCAGCAGCGGGACCAATCAGCCCCAGCATTTT. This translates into CASSGTNQPQHF.

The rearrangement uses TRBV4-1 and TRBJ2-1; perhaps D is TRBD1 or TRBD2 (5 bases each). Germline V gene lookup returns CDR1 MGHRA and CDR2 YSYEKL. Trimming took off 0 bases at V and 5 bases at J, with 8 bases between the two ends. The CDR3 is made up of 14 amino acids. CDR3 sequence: CASSQDLGDNEQFF. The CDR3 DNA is TGCGCCAGCAGCCAAGATCTGGGGGACAATGAGCAGTTCTTC.